This T cell receptor beta chain was found in a study of T-cell memory formation after mild COVID-19. Study-wide points: Later expanders leaned CD4+, whereas clones that contracted between day 15 and 85 were balanced CD4/CD8. SARS-CoV-2 specificity was not confirmed for second-wave clones peaking on day 37.

The sample holds a few counts of this clonotype. Its specificity is not known. CDR3 length: 16 amino acids. Losses at the gene ends were 1 base for V and 2 bases for J; bases not matched to a gene: 7. The germline gives CDR1 MGHDK, CDR2 SYGVNS. TCRdb used MiXCR to reprocess the 5' RACE reads, holding one entry per CDR3 protein. Among 350,000 to 400,000 distinct CDR3 sequences, about 15% were seen once, and the ten largest hold about 22%. Sample: PBMCs or a T cell subset sorted from them (not recorded which). The TCR originated in a man aged 18 to 29 who had mild COVID-19 (a few samples of this study predate the infection). Cell type and time point are not known. This chain uses TRBV25-1 with TRBJ2-7; 8 bases align to TRBD2. The CDR3: CASSEFPREGTYEQYF. As DNA, the CDR3 is TGTGCCAGCAGTGAATTCCCCCGGGAGGGAACCTACGAGCAGTACTTC.